The clone carrying this T cell receptor beta chain was detected once. This sample is drawn from a study of shared T cell receptors in the human thymus. Germline loops: CDR1 LGHNA, CDR2 YNFKEQ. This CDR3 comprises 18 residues. V was clipped by 3 bases and J by 2 bases, with 22 bases between them. The data were produced by immunoSEQ multiplex PCR, yet TCRdb's version contains in-frame clones alone and is incomplete. The data contain roughly 550,000 clones, about four fifths of them singletons. The data also belong to a second study, concerning human thymus T cells.

The rearrangement joins TRBV4-2 to TRBJ1-2, with D maybe TRBD1 (6 bases). The sequence came from a boy under two years old with a congenital heart defect. Sequencing was performed on thymocytes. CDR3 sequence reads: CASSHPPRGSELNYGYTF. CDR3 in DNA: TGTGCCAGCAGCCACCCCCCAAGGGGGAGCGAGCTAAACTATGGCTACACCTTC.